These 20 T cell receptor beta chains share one sample of origin, sequenced in a study of T cell responses to AZD1222 COVID-19 vaccine. Only in-frame clones appear in the TCRdb table, and some are missing; sequencing was by immunoSEQ multiplex PCR. The sample records around 66,000 clones, around 79% being singletons. The sample here was peripheral blood, taken on day 0 of MenACWY control vaccination. The receptors come from an adult in good health.

J is TRBJ2-3 and V is TRBV27, with 15 bases lining up with TRBD2. The CDR3 loop spans 15 amino acids. V gave up 6 bases and J gave up 7 bases; unmatched junction bases: 5. Germline CDR1 reads MNHEY; CDR2 reads SMNVEV (reference sequence). CDR3 in amino acids: CASRSGTSGGNTQYF. The CDR3, as DNA: TGTGCCAGCAGGTCCGGGACTAGCGGGGGGAATACGCAGTATTTT.

This clone appeared once. This chain uses TRBV29-1 with TRBJ1-1; no firm D call. From germline, CDR1 is SQVTM and CDR2 ANQGSEA. V lost 3 bases and J 10 bases, leaving 33 bases between the germline ends. This CDR3 is 18 amino acids long. CDR3 in amino acids: CSVDRSESGSLPGGVAFF. The CDR3 nucleotides are TGCAGCGTTGATCGGTCGGAGTCGGGCAGTCTCCCTGGAGGTGTAGCTTTCTTT.

V is TRBV6-6 and J is TRBJ1-2, with a tentative D call TRBD1 (5 bases). V lost 8 bases, J lost 4 bases, and 17 bases lay in between. This CDR3 spans 14 amino acids. The germline CDR1 and CDR2 sequences are MNHNY and SVGAGI (reference sequence). CDR3 loop: CASRALGGSYGYTF. DNA of the CDR3: TGTGCCAGCCGAGCACTGGGGGGGAGCTATGGCTACACCTTC.

This chain links TRBV7-3 with TRBJ1-1; D unclear. V lost 5 bases, J lost 3 bases, and 10 bases lay in between. CDR1 is SGHTA and CDR2 is FQGTGA in the germline V gene. The CDR3 runs to 13 residues. The CDR3 coding sequence is TGTGCCAGCAGCGCTTATAAACACACTGAAGCTTTCTTT. Translation gives CASSAYKHTEAFF. The variable domain in full, completed from reference TRBV7-3 and TRBJ1-1, reads GAGVSQTPSNKVTEKGKYVELRCDPISGHTALYWYRQSLGQGPEFLIYFQGTGAADDSGLPNDRFFAVRPEGSVSTLKIQRTERGDSAVYLCASSAYKHTEAFFGQGTRLTVV.

This clone appeared a single time. The CDR3 bases are TGCGCCAGCAGCTTGGATACAGGGGTGAACACTGAAGCTTTCTTT. Its protein product is CASSLDTGVNTEAFF. The J gene is TRBJ1-1, the V gene TRBV5-1; 7 nucleotides agree with TRBD1. The length of the CDR3 is 15 residues. V lost 0 bases and J lost 0; bases outside the gene matches: 2. Germline values: CDR1 SGHRS, CDR2 YFSETQ. Full variable domain (rest looked up from reference TRBV5-1 and TRBJ1-1): KAGVTQTPRYLIKTRGQQVTLSCSPISGHRSVSWYQQTPGQGLQFLFEYFSETQRNKGNFPGRFSGRQFSNSRSEMNVSTLELGDSALYLCASSLDTGVNTEAFFGQGTRLTVV.

The V and J genes are TRBV20-1 and TRBJ1-2; D unclear. CDR1 and CDR2 (germline): DFQATT, SNEGSKA (reference sequence). The CDR3 sequence is 11 residues long. Between the trimmed V and J ends, which lost 2 bases and 7 bases, there was a span of 8 bases. The CDR3: CSARPLGGYTF. The DNA of the CDR3 is TGCAGTGCTAGACCCCTTGGTGGCTACACCTTC.

This clone has just one count. The chain links TRBV19 to TRBJ1-3; 10 nucleotides line up with TRBD1. The CDR3 consists of 18 residues. The junction had 13 bases not matched to a gene; V was cut back by 8 bases and J by 0 bases. The germline CDR1 and CDR2 sequences are LNHDA and SQIVND (reference sequence). The CDR3 DNA reads as TGTGCCAGTCCCCCGGGACAGGGGCATATACACTCTGGAAACACCATATATTTT. Its protein is CASPPGQGHIHSGNTIYF. The full variable domain, with the rest looked up from reference TRBV19 and TRBJ1-3, is DGGITQSPKYLFRKEGQNVTLSCEQNLNHDAMYWYRQDPGQGLRLIYYSQIVNDFQKGDIAEGYSVSREKKESFPLTVTSAQKNPTAFYLCASPPGQGHIHSGNTIYFGEGSWLTVV.

The rearrangement links TRBV13 to TRBJ2-1; D may be TRBD1 (6 bases). The germline CDR1 and CDR2 sequences are PRHDT and FYEKMQ (reference sequence). Deletions cut 5 bases from V and 1 base from J, with 15 bases between. The CDR3 totals 16 residues. Here the CDR3 reads CASSLTHRESYNEQFF. The CDR3 DNA reads TGTGCCAGCAGCCTGACCCACAGGGAGTCCTACAATGAGCAGTTCTTC.

This clone was found once. The rearrangement links TRBV4-1 to TRBJ2-2; D remains unclear. The germline V gene has CDR1 MGHRA and CDR2 YSYEKL. Trimming stripped 4 bases from V and 6 bases from J, with 9 bases between. CDR3 length: 13 residues. The CDR3 bases are TGCGCCAGCAGCCCAATCGGTTCCGGGGAGCTGTTTTTT. Amino acid sequence: CASSPIGSGELFF.

The genes are TRBV7-9 and TRBJ2-3; D gene uncertain. CDR3 length: 12 amino acids. Germline CDR1 and CDR2: SEHNR and FQNEAQ (reference sequence). V lost 5 bases and J 6 bases, leaving 9 bases between the germline ends. The CDR3 reads CASSAPSDTQYF. CDR3 in DNA: TGTGCCAGCAGCGCCCCTAGTGATACGCAGTATTTT.

The rearrangement uses TRBV4-2 and TRBJ1-3; possible D gene TRBD1, 5 bases. V was pared by 3 bases and J by 2 bases, with 11 bases between. CDR1 is LGHNA and CDR2 is YNFKEQ in the germline V gene. The CDR3 extends over 15 amino acids. CDR3 amino acids: CASSQGGGAGNTIYF. DNA for the CDR3: TGTGCCAGCAGCCAGGGGGGAGGGGCTGGAAACACCATATATTTT.

The chain couples TRBV6-5 to TRBJ1-2; 7 bases align to TRBD1. With V trimmed by 7 bases and J by 3 bases, 8 bases remained unmatched. CDR1 is MNHEY, CDR2 SVGAGI, per germline. The CDR3 covers 14 residues. CDR3 DNA sequence: TGTGCCAGCACAAGACAGGGAGGACACTATGGCTACACCTTC. It yields the protein CASTRQGGHYGYTF.

The CDR3 is CASSPRGDGELFF. The CDR3 DNA is TGTGCCAGTAGTCCGAGGGGGGACGGGGAGCTGTTTTTT. The chain has TRBV19 and TRBJ2-2; tentatively, D is TRBD1 or TRBD2 (6 bases each). Germline V gives CDR1 LNHDA, CDR2 SQIVND (reference sequence). The CDR3 covers 13 residues. The germline V and J ends were trimmed by 5 bases and 7 bases, with 11 bases remaining between them.

The chain uses TRBV4-2 and TRBJ2-2, with 8 bases matching TRBD2. Germline V lookup: CDR1 LGHNA, CDR2 YNFKEQ. The CDR3 contains 17 residues. V trimming: 3 bases; J trimming: 1 base; junction bases outside the gene matches: 7. This CDR3 reads CASSQVTAGVNTGELFF. The CDR3 DNA reads TGTGCCAGCAGCCAGGTAACAGCGGGGGTGAACACCGGGGAGCTGTTTTTT.

The chain links TRBV5-4 to TRBJ1-2; D unclear. CDR1 SGHNT and CDR2 YYREEE come from the germline V gene (reference sequence). This CDR3 is built from 15 residues. V lost 4 bases and J 1 base, leaving 14 bases between the germline ends. The CDR3 here is CASSTALDGNYGYTF. CDR3 in DNA: TGTGCCAGCAGCACCGCCTTAGATGGTAACTATGGCTACACCTTC.

The V call is TRBV7-8, the J call TRBJ2-1, with unresolved D. Germline V gene data show CDR1 as SGHVS and CDR2 as FQNEAQ. CDR3 length: 15 residues. Between the trimmed V and J ends, which lost 1 base and 8 bases, there was a span of 15 bases. CDR3 residues: CASSLGAFSIDEQFF. CDR3 DNA: TGTGCCAGCAGCTTAGGTGCCTTTTCGATCGATGAGCAGTTCTTC.

The chain uses TRBV5-8 and TRBJ2-3; 12 bases match TRBD2. The CDR3 is 18 amino acids. Germline trimming cut 6 bases from V and 0 bases from J; bases unmatched to any gene: 11. Germline V gene data show CDR1 as SGHTS and CDR2 as YDEGEE. The CDR3 is CASTRNGLAGPSTDTQYF. For the CDR3, the DNA is TGTGCCAGCACCCGAAACGGACTAGCGGGGCCTAGCACAGATACGCAGTATTTT.

J is TRBJ2-1 and V is TRBV6-5; D might be TRBD1 (5 bases). This CDR3 comprises 15 residues. V lost 6 bases and J lost 0, with 12 bases in between. Per germline, CDR1 MNHEY and CDR2 SVGAGI. CDR3 DNA sequence: TGTGCCAGCAGACGACGACAGAGCTCCTACAATGAGCAGTTCTTC. Translating gives CASRRRQSSYNEQFF.

J is TRBJ1-1 and V is TRBV2, with 7 bases that match TRBD1. The CDR3 spans 16 residues. Germline trimming cut 4 bases from V and 2 bases from J; bases unmatched to any gene: 10. Per the germline V gene, CDR1 is SNHLY and CDR2 is FYNNEI. DNA of the CDR3: TGTGCCAGCAGTGGACCACTAGGACAGGTAAACACTGAAGCTTTCTTT. The encoded protein is CASSGPLGQVNTEAFF.

V is TRBV6-6 and J is TRBJ1-3; D is ambiguous. Trimming stripped 2 bases from V and 15 bases from J, with 17 bases between. Germline lookup yields CDR1 MNHNY and CDR2 SVGAGI (reference sequence). The CDR3 loop spans 13 amino acids. The CDR3 region is CASSYLMQAQPYF. CDR3 sequence (DNA): TGTGCCAGCAGTTACCTAATGCAGGCCCAGCCATATTTT.